The present TCR beta chain was sequenced within a study of shared clonotypes between healthy human individuals. The CDR3 is 15 residues long. Looked up from germline, CDR1 is KGHSH and CDR2 is LQKENI. The ends lost 3 bases at V and 1 base at J; junction bases unmatched: 3. TCRdb's copy holds only in-frame clones and misses some; the assay was immunoSEQ multiplex PCR. The table records around 700,000 clones, 55% to 75% of them present only once. The chain carries TRBV18 and TRBJ2-1; TRBD2 aligns across 7 bases. Material for sequencing was memory CD4+ T cells sorted from blood. Subset given: CD45RA-negative fraction. The clonotype was recovered from a woman aged 25 to 45 in good health. CDR3 protein: CASSPSAGSYNEQFF. The CDR3 DNA reads as TGTGCCAGCTCACCCTCAGCGGGGTCCTACAATGAGCAGTTCTTC.